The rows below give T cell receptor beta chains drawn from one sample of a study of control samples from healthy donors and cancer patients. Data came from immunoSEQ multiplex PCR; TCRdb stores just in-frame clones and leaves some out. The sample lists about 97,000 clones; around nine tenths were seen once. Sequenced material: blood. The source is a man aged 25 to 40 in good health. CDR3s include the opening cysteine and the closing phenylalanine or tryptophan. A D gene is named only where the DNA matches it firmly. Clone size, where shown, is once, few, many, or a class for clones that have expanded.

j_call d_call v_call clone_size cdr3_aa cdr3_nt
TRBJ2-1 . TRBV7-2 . CASSVQGGDAYNEQFF TGTGCCAGCAGCGTCCAGGGCGGGGACGCCTACAATGAGCAGTTCTTC
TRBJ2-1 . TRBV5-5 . CASSLDRDFNNEQFF TGTGCCAGCAGCTTGGACAGGGATTTTAACAATGAGCAGTTCTTC
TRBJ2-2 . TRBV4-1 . CASSRPVDSSTGELFF TGCGCCAGCAGCCGACCGGTAGACTCGTCCACCGGGGAGCTGTTTTTT
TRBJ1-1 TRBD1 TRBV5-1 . CASSFVGTGGPEAFF TGCGCCAGCAGCTTCGTTGGGACAGGGGGGCCTGAAGCTTTCTTT
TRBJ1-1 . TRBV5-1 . CASSPGRDITEAFF TGCGCCAGCAGCCCGGGGAGGGATATCACTGAAGCTTTCTTT
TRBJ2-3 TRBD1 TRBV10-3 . CAVSGQGGHTQYF TGTGCCGTCAGTGGACAGGGGGGGCATACGCAGTATTTT
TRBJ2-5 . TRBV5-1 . CASSLVLGQETQYF TGCGCCAGCAGCTTGGTTTTAGGACAAGAGACCCAGTACTTC
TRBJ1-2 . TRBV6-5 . CASRVGLDGYTF TGTGCCAGCAGGGTAGGACTGGATGGCTACACCTTC
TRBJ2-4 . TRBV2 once CASRDGLVQYF TGTGCCAGCAGGGATGGACTGGTTCAGTACTTC
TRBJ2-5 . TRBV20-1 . CSASVQRRHQETQYF TGCAGTGCTAGTGTACAGAGACGACACCAAGAGACCCAGTACTTC
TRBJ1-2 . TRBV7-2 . CASSYRADYGYTF TGTGCCAGCAGCTACAGGGCTGACTATGGCTACACCTTC
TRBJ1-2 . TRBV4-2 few CASSQGPGPGDYGYTF TGTGCCAGCAGCCAAGGCCCCGGGCCGGGGGACTATGGCTACACCTTC
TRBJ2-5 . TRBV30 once CAWSVSETQYF TGTGCCTGGAGTGTTTCAGAGACCCAGTACTTC
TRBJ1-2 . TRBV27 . CASKGNQDHYGYTF TGTGCCAGCAAAGGGAATCAGGACCACTATGGCTACACCTTC
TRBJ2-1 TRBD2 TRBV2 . CASRATSGGYNEQFF TGTGCCAGCAGGGCAACTAGCGGGGGTTACAATGAGCAGTTCTTC
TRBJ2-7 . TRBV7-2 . CASSLSSRTDKCF TGTGCCAGCAGCTTATCTTCGAGGACCGACAAGTGCTTC
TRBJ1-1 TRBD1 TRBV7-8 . CASSYRGNTEAFF TGTGCCAGCAGCTACAGGGGAAACACTGAAGCTTTCTTT
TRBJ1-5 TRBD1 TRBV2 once CASSRQGANNQPQHF TGTGCCAGCAGCCGACAGGGGGCAAACAATCAGCCCCAGCATTTT
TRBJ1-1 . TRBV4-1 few CASSQDAYTEAFF TGCGCCAGCAGCCAAGATGCGTACACTGAAGCTTTCTTT
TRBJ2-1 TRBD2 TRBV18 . CASSPRVAGESEQFF TGTGCCAGCTCACCAAGGGTAGCGGGAGAATCTGAGCAGTTCTTC
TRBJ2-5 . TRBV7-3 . CASSSQGGLWLGPSPSQETQYF TGTGCCAGCAGCTCCCAAGGTGGCTTGTGGTTAGGGCCTTCCCCATCGCAAGAGACCCAGTACTTC
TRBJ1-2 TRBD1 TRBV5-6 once CASSLGDRGPRGYGYTF TGTGCCAGCAGCTTGGGAGACAGGGGTCCTAGGGGCTATGGCTACACCTTC
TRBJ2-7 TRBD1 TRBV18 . CASSPATGGYEQYF TGTGCCAGCTCACCCGCAACAGGGGGATACGAGCAGTACTTC
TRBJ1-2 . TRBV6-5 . CASRWTVADGYTF TGTGCCAGCAGGTGGACGGTCGCGGATGGCTACACCTTC
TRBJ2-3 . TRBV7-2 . CASSLVGLYTDTQYF TGTGCCAGCAGCCTTGTCGGACTTTACACAGATACGCAGTATTTT
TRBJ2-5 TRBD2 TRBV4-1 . CASSQASLAGGLQETQYF TGCGCCAGCAGCCAAGCCTCACTAGCGGGGGGCCTACAAGAGACCCAGTACTTC
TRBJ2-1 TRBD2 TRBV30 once CAWSVDSGVNNEQFF TGTGCCTGGAGTGTAGATAGCGGGGTAAACAATGAGCAGTTCTTC
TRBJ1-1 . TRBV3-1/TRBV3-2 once CASSHLREEAFF TGTGCCAGCAGCCATTTAAGGGAAGAAGCTTTCTTT
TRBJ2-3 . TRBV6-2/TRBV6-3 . CASSYSEGADTQYF TGTGCCAGCAGTTACTCAGAGGGAGCAGATACGCAGTATTTT